This TCR beta chain was identified during a study of OX40 agonist ivuxolimab in advanced cancers. Study-wide background: Dosing consisted of intravenous ivuxolimab at 0.01 to 10 mg/kg every 2 weeks. Two cutaneous melanoma patients and one hepatocellular carcinoma patient, three in all, had partial responses.

Here immunoSEQ multiplex PCR was the method, and the copy in TCRdb shows in-frame clones only, minus some. Of about 70,000 clones detected, about 91% appear once; the ten largest clones hold roughly 0.9%. About this clone itself: As yet, its antigen is unknown.

V gave up 2 bases and J gave up 4 bases; unmatched junction bases: 2. In germline, CDR1 is SGHTA, CDR2 FQGNSA. The CDR3 totals 14 residues. The study's findings and limits: Dose levels from 0.1 to 3.0 mg/kg saw CD4+ and CD8+ blood T cells expand clonally by week 6.

V is TRBV7-2 and J is TRBJ2-5, with TRBD1 matching 9 bases. The sequenced sample was CD4+ or CD8+ T cells sorted from blood, obtained in a trial of the OX40 agonist ivuxolimab. The source of this sequence is an adult with an advanced solid tumor such as melanoma, head and neck, liver or kidney cancer. CDR3 bases: TGTGCCAGCAGCTTAACAGGGGGCGCAGAGACCCAGTACTTC. Protein: CASSLTGGAETQYF.